Each of the 25 T cell receptor beta chains below was sequenced from the same sample in a study of blood T cell repertoires in COVID-19. Only in-frame clones appear in the TCRdb table, and some are missing; sequencing was by immunoSEQ multiplex PCR. The sample has approximately 270,000 clones; around 93% are singletons. Material: PBMCs or T cells enriched from blood (not recorded which). The receptors were sampled from a man between 40 and 49 years old who had been exposed to COVID-19.

This rearrangement joins TRBV6-5 to TRBJ2-5; tentative D call: TRBD2 (5 bases). V was cut by 1 base and J by 1 base, with 7 bases left in between. This CDR3 is 14 amino acids long. Germline-derived CDR1 and CDR2 are MNHEY and SVGAGI. The CDR3 nucleotides are TGTGCCAGCAGTTACTTAGCGTCCCAAGAGACCCAGTACTTC. This sequence encodes CASSYLASQETQYF.

The rearrangement uses TRBV1 and TRBJ2-5; the DNA was not used to check the table's D call, TRBD2. TRBV1 is described as a pseudogene. This CDR3 comprises 18 residues. CDR3 loop: CTSSQDILAGFLGETQYF. CDR3 nucleotides: TGCACCAGCAGCCAAGATATACTAGCGGGATTTTTAGGGGAGACCCAGTACTTC.

The gene calls are TRBV5-4 and TRBJ2-7, with 11 nucleotides matching TRBD1. V lost 0 bases to trimming and J lost 4 bases; unmatched junction nucleotides: 6. Germline CDR1 and CDR2: SGHNT and YYREEE (reference sequence). The CDR3 contains 16 residues. The CDR3 DNA is TGTGCCAGCAGCTTGGGGCCGGGACAGGGGGGTTACGAGCAGTACTTC. Its protein product is CASSLGPGQGGYEQYF.

This clone has just one count. For the CDR3, the DNA is TGTGCCAGCTCACCCGCGCTAGCGGGAGGGGATGAGCAGTTCTTC. Translation gives CASSPALAGGDEQFF. The genes are TRBV18 and TRBJ2-1; TRBD2 aligns across 12 bases. Trimming removed 3 bases from V and 8 bases from J; junction bases left unmatched: 5. The germline V gene has CDR1 KGHSH and CDR2 LQKENI. The CDR3 extends over 15 amino acids.

The chain has TRBV5-6 and TRBJ2-1; 7 bases agree with TRBD2. Germline V gene lookup returns CDR1 SGHDT and CDR2 YYEEEE. The V gene end was trimmed by 0 bases and the J gene end by 10 bases; junction bases not matched to a gene: 4. The CDR3 is 13 residues long. In DNA form, the CDR3 reads TGTGCCAGCAGCTTGGGACTAGCACACGAGCAGTTCTTC. As protein: CASSLGLAHEQFF.

The V call is TRBV21-1, the J call TRBJ2-5; TRBD2 is taken as the D call from the table, unchecked against the DNA. TRBV21-1 counts as a pseudogene. The CDR3 is 16 amino acids. The CDR3 DNA is TGTGCCAGCAGCAAAATCCCTCGGGAATACCAAGAGACCCAGTACTTC. Amino acid sequence: CASSKIPREYQETQYF.

The chain is built from TRBV11-2 and TRBJ1-1; TRBD1 agrees at 8 bases. After removal of 1 base from V and 4 bases from J, the junction contained 8 bases not matched to a gene. The CDR3 extends over 16 amino acids. Germline CDR1 reads SGHAT; CDR2 reads FQNNGV. The CDR3 DNA reads as TGTGCCAGCAGCTTAGGCACAGGGGGAGGAGGCACTGAAGCTTTCTTT. As protein: CASSLGTGGGGTEAFF.

The J gene is TRBJ2-1, the V gene TRBV9; D gene uncertain. This CDR3 comprises 17 residues. The germline CDR1 and CDR2 sequences are SGDLS and YYNGEE. The V end lost 0 bases, the J end lost 9 bases, and 22 bases lay between the germline ends. CDR3 protein: CASSVEEVSQFYSEQFF. The DNA of the CDR3 is TGTGCCAGCAGCGTAGAAGAGGTCAGCCAGTTTTATTCTGAGCAGTTCTTC.

This sequence joins TRBV15 and TRBJ1-2; 10 bases agree with TRBD1. Germline trimming cut 6 bases from V and 8 bases from J; bases unmatched to any gene: 6. The germline gives CDR1 LNHNV, CDR2 YYDKDF (reference sequence). The CDR3 runs to 13 residues. The CDR3 region has the DNA TGTGCCACCAGATCGACAGGGGGCGAGGGCTACACCTTC. It encodes CATRSTGGEGYTF. The full variable domain, rest sourced from reference TRBV15 and TRBJ1-2, is DAMVIQNPRYQVTQFGKPVTLSCSQTLNHNVMYWYQQKSSQAPKLLFHYYDKDFNNEADTPDNFQSRRPNTSFCFLDIRSPGLGDTAMYLCATRSTGGEGYTFGSGTRLTVV.

The rearrangement uses TRBV28 and TRBJ2-1, with 10 bases lining up with TRBD2. Germline CDR1 reads MDHEN; CDR2 reads SYDVKM. Germline trimming cut 5 bases from V and 7 bases from J; bases unmatched to any gene: 8. The CDR3 length is 15 residues. Here the CDR3 reads CASSLSSGRSNEQFF. CDR3 in DNA: TGTGCCAGCAGTCTGTCTAGCGGGAGAAGTAATGAGCAGTTCTTC.

V and J are TRBV24-1 and TRBJ2-1; TRBD2 agrees at 8 bases. The CDR3 is 16 amino acids. The junction had 6 bases not matched to a gene; V was cut back by 1 base and J by 5 bases. Germline values: CDR1 KGHDR, CDR2 SFDVKD. The chain's CDR3 is CATSDFPSGSNNEQFF. CDR3 bases: TGTGCCACCAGTGATTTTCCCAGCGGGAGTAACAATGAGCAGTTCTTC.

The chain links TRBV28 to TRBJ2-3; perhaps TRBD2 as D (6 bases). The CDR3 covers 16 residues. Germline CDR1 and CDR2: MDHEN and SYDVKM. Trimming stripped 6 bases from V and 1 base from J, with 17 bases between. The DNA for the CDR3 is TGTGCCAGCAGCCTCCACCTTGGCGGGGGCACAGATACGCAGTATTTT. Residues: CASSLHLGGGTDTQYF.

In DNA form, the CDR3 reads TGTGCCAGCAGCGTTACACAGGCAACTAATGAAAAACTGTTTTTT. Protein product: CASSVTQATNEKLFF. The rearrangement uses TRBV9 and TRBJ1-4, with D maybe TRBD1 (5 bases). Germline lookup yields CDR1 SGDLS and CDR2 YYNGEE. V lost 2 bases and J lost 0, with 8 bases in between. The CDR3 has 15 amino acids. The variable domain in full, with the rest retrieved from reference TRBV9 and TRBJ1-4, is DSGVTQTPKHLITATGQRVTLRCSPRSGDLSVYWYQQSLDQGLQFLIQYYNGEERAKGNILERFSAQQFPDLHSELNLSSLELGDSALYFCASSVTQATNEKLFFGSGTQLSVL.

The chain carries TRBV19 and TRBJ1-2; no definite D call. The CDR3 length is 12 residues. Trimming took 3 bases from V and 5 from J, leaving 7 bases between them. The germline gives CDR1 LNHDA, CDR2 SQIVND (reference sequence). The CDR3 protein is CASSISVYGYTF. In DNA, the CDR3 is TGTGCCAGTAGTATCTCAGTTTATGGCTACACCTTC.

This clone appeared once. The chain joins TRBV9 to TRBJ2-2; D perhaps matches TRBD1 (6 bases). V was shortened by 2 bases and J by 5 bases, with 13 bases between the two germline ends. The CDR3 spans 15 residues. Germline lookup yields CDR1 SGDLS and CDR2 YYNGEE. CDR3 sequence (DNA): TGTGCCAGCAGCGTCCTGGACAGTACTACCGGGGAGCTGTTTTTT. Its translation is CASSVLDSTTGELFF.

This chain links TRBV5-4 with TRBJ1-1; 8 nucleotides align to TRBD1. The CDR3 covers 15 residues. The germline V gene encodes CDR1 SGHNT and CDR2 YYREEE (reference sequence). J gave up 4 bases and V 4 bases, and 9 bases lay outside the gene matches. CDR3 DNA sequence: TGTGCCAGCAGCCCACGGGAGGACAGGGCCACTGAAGCTTTCTTT. Translation gives CASSPREDRATEAFF. Drawing the rest from reference TRBV5-4 and TRBJ1-1, the complete variable domain is ETGVTQSPTHLIKTRGQQVTLRCSSQSGHNTVSWYQQALGQGPQFIFQYYREEENGRGNFPPRFSGLQFPNYSSELNVNALELDDSALYLCASSPREDRATEAFFGQGTRLTVV.

The rearrangement joins TRBV6-2 or TRBV6-3 to TRBJ1-1; D unresolved. CDR1 and CDR2 from the germline V gene are MNHEY and SVGEGT. Trimming removed 2 bases from V and 9 bases from J, with 7 bases in between. The CDR3 sequence is 11 residues long. The DNA for the CDR3 is TGTGCCAGCAGTTACGTACAGCAAGCTTTCTTT. This codes for CASSYVQQAFF.

The chain carries TRBV6-1 and TRBJ2-1; D may be TRBD2 (6 bases). The CDR3 spans 14 residues. CDR1 MNHNS and CDR2 SASEGT come from the germline V gene. Trimming left V 2 bases short and J 7 bases short, with 12 bases between. DNA of the CDR3: TGTGCCAGCAGTGAAAGACTAGTAGGGAATGAGCAGTTCTTC. This codes for CASSERLVGNEQFF.

This chain links TRBV29-1 with TRBJ2-6; TRBD1 aligns across 12 bases. V shed 7 bases, J shed 2 bases, and the junction held 12 bases outside the gene matches. The CDR3 consists of 18 residues. Germline values: CDR1 SQVTM, CDR2 ANQGSEA. The CDR3 spells CSGITGTGGPPGANVLTF. As DNA, the CDR3 is TGCAGCGGAATTACCGGGACAGGGGGCCCTCCTGGGGCCAACGTCCTGACTTTC.

V usage is TRBV5-1 and J usage is TRBJ2-2; 9 nucleotides line up with TRBD2. Trimming took 4 bases from V and 3 from J; bases not matched to a gene: 4. CDR3 length: 15 amino acids. From germline, CDR1 is SGHRS and CDR2 YFSETQ. The CDR3 DNA follows: TGCGCCAGCAGCCTTAGCGGGGGCGACACCGGGGAGCTGTTTTTT. It specifies CASSLSGGDTGELFF.

The chain joins TRBV4-1 to TRBJ2-2; 7 bases fit TRBD1. The trim removed 1 base at V and 4 bases at J, leaving 6 bases unmatched. Looked up from germline, CDR1 is MGHRA and CDR2 is YSYEKL. The CDR3 length is 16 residues. As DNA, the CDR3 is TGCGCCAGCAGCCAAGTCACAGGGGCGGCCACCGGGGAGCTGTTTTTT. Translated, it gives CASSQVTGAATGELFF.

The CDR3 region is CASSYLQGSNTEAFF. The CDR3 region has the DNA TGCGCCAGCAGCTACCTACAGGGATCTAACACTGAAGCTTTCTTT. This chain uses TRBV5-1 with TRBJ1-1; TRBD1 is a possible D gene (6 bases). The CDR3 spans 15 residues. Germline assignment: CDR1 SGHRS and CDR2 YFSETQ. V gave up 3 bases and J gave up 2 bases, with 14 bases separating them.

The CDR3 loop reads CASSLVGEVSNYGYTF. The CDR3 nucleotides are TGTGCCAGCAGCTTAGTCGGAGAGGTCTCTAACTATGGCTACACCTTC. The J gene is TRBJ1-2, the V gene TRBV7-8; D is unresolved. The V and J ends lost 1 base and 0 bases respectively, with 12 bases between them. Per the germline V gene, CDR1 is SGHVS and CDR2 is FQNEAQ. The CDR3 runs to 16 residues.

The rearrangement uses TRBV30 and TRBJ2-2; 8 bases align to TRBD2. Germline V CDR1 and CDR2: GTSNPN, SVGIG (reference sequence). The V segment lost 3 bases and the J segment 5 bases; nucleotides outside the gene matches: 8. CDR3 size: 15 residues. The CDR3 bases are TGTGCCTGGAGCCCGGGGGGGGGACTGACCGGGGAGCTGTTTTTT. Amino acid sequence: CAWSPGGGLTGELFF.

The chain joins TRBV29-1 to TRBJ2-1; tentative D call: TRBD2 (6 bases). This CDR3 is built from 15 residues. Trimming pared 1 base from V and 0 bases from J, leaving 10 bases between. Germline assignment: CDR1 SQVTM and CDR2 ANQGSEA. CDR3 nucleotides: TGCAGCGTTGAAGGGAGCGGGCTCTCCTACAATGAGCAGTTCTTC. Translating gives CSVEGSGLSYNEQFF.